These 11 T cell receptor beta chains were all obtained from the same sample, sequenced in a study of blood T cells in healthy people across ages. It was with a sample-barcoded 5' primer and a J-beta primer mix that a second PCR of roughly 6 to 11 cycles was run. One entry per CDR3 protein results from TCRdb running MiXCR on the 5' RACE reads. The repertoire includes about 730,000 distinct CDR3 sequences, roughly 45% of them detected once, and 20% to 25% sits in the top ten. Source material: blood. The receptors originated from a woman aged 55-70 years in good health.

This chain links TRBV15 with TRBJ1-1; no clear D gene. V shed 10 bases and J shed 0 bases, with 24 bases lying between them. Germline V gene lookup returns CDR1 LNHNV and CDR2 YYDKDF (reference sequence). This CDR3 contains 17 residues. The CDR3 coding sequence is TGTGCCATAACGCAGGTTCGAAAGGGTCCCATGAACACTGAAGCTTTCTTT. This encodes CAITQVRKGPMNTEAFF.

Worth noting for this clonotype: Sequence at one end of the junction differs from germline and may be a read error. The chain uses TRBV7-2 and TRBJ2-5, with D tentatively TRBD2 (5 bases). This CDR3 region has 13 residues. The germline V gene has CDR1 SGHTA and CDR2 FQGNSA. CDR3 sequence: CANSSEGQLTQYF. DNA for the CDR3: TGTGCCAACAGCTCAGAGGGTCAGCTGACCCAGTACTTC.

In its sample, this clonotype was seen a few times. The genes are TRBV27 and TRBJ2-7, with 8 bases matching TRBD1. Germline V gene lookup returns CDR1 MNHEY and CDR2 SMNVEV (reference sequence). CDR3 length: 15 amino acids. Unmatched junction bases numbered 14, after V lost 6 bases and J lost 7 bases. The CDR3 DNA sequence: TGTGCCAGCAGCCCCGGGGACAGGCGTTCTAATGAGCAGTACTTC. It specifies CASSPGDRRSNEQYF.

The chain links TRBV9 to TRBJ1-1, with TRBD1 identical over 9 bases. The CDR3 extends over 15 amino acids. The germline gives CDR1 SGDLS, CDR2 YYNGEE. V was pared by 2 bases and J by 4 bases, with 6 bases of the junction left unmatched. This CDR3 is CASSVGTGMATEAFF. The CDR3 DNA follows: TGTGCCAGCAGCGTTGGGACAGGGATGGCCACTGAAGCTTTCTTT.

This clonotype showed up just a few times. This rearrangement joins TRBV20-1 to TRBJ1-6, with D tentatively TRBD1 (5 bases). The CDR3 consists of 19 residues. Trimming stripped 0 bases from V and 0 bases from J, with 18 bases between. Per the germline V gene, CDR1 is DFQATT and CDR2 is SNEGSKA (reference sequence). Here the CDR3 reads CSARDANGQGDSYNSPLHF. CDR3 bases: TGCAGTGCTAGAGATGCTAACGGGCAGGGAGACTCCTATAATTCACCCCTCCACTTT.

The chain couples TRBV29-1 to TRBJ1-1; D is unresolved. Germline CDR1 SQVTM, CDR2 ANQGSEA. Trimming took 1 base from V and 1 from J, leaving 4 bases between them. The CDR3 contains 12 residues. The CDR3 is CSVEGANTEAFF. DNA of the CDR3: TGCAGCGTTGAAGGGGCGAACACTGAAGCTTTCTTT.

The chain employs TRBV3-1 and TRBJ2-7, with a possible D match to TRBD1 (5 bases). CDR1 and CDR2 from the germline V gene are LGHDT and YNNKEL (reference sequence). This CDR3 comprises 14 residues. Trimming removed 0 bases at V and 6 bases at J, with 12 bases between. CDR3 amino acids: CASSQDRQGSEQYF. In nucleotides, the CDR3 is TGTGCCAGCAGCCAAGATCGCCAGGGCTCCGAGCAGTACTTC.

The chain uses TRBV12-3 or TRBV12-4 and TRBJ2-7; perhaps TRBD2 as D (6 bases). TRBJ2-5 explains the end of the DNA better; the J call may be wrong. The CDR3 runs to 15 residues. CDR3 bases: TGTGCCAGCAGTTCTGACGCCGGAGGGGTCGAGACCCAGTACTTC. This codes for CASSSDAGGVETQYF.

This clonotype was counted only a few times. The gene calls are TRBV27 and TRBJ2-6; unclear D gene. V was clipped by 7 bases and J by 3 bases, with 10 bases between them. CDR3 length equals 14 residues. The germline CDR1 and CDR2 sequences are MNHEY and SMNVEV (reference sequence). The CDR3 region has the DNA TGTGCCAGCAACCTTTACCGTGGGGCCAACGTCCTGACTTTC. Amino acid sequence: CASNLYRGANVLTF.

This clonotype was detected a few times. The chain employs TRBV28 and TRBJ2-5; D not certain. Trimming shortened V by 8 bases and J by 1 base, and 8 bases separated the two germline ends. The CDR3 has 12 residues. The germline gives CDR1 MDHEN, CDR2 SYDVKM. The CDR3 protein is CASGTVQETQYF. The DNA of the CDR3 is TGTGCCAGCGGCACAGTCCAAGAGACCCAGTACTTC.

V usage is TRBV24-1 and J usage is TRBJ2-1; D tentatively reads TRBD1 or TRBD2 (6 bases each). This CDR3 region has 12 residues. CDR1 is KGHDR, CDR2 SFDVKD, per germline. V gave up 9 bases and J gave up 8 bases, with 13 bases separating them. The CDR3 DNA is TGTGCCACCGGGTCGGGGGCCGATGAGCAGTTCTTC. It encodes CATGSGADEQFF.